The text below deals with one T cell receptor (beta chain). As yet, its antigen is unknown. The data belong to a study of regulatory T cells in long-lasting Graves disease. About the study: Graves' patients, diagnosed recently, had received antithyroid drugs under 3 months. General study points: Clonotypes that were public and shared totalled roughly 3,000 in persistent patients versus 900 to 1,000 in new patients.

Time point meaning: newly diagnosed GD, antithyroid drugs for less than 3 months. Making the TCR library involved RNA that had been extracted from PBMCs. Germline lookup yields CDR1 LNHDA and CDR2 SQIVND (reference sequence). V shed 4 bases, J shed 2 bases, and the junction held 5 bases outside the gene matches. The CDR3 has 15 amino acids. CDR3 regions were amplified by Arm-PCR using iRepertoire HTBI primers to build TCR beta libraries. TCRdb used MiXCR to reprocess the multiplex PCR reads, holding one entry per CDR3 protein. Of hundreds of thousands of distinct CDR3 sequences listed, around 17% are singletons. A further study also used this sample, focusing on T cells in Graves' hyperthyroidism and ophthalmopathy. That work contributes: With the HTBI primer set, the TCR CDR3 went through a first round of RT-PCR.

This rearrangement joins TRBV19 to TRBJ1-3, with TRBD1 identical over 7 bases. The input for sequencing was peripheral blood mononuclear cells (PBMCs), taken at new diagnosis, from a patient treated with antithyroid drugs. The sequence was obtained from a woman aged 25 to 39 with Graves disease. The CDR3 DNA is TGTGCCAGTAGTAACCAGGGGGACCCTGGAAACACCATATATTTT. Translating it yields CASSNQGDPGNTIYF.